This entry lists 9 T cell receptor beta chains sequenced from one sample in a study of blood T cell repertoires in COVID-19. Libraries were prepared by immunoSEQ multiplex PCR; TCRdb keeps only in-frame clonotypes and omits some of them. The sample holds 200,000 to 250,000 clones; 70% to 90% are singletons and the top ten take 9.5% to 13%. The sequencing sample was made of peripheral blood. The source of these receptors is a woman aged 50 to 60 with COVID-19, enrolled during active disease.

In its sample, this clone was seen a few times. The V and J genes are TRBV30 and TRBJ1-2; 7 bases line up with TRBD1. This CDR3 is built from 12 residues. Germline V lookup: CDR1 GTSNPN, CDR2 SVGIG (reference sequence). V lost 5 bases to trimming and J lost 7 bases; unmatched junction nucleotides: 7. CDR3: CAWFKTGFGYTF. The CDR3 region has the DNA TGTGCCTGGTTCAAGACAGGGTTTGGCTACACCTTC.

CDR3 protein: CASSSPSGTSGGRTDTQYF. The CDR3 DNA is TGTGCCAGTAGTAGCCCTTCCGGGACTAGCGGGGGAAGAACAGATACGCAGTATTTT. This chain uses TRBV19 with TRBJ2-3; 14 bases map to TRBD2. The CDR3 is made up of 19 amino acids. With V trimmed by 4 bases and J by 3 bases, 12 bases remained unmatched. Germline assignment: CDR1 LNHDA and CDR2 SQIVND (reference sequence).

For the CDR3, the DNA is TGTGCCAGTAGTATCCTACCGGGTCCATCCTACGAGCAGTACTTC. As protein: CASSILPGPSYEQYF. This chain joins TRBV19 and TRBJ2-7; D is undetermined. The V end lost 3 bases, the J end lost 1 base, and 13 bases lay between the germline ends. The CDR3 contains 15 residues. CDR1 and CDR2 from the germline V gene are LNHDA and SQIVND (reference sequence).

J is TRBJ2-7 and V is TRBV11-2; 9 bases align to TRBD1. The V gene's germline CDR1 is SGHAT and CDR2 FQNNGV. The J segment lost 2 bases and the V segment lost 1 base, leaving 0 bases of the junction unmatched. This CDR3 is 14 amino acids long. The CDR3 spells CASSLGQGAYEQYF. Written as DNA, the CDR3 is TGTGCCAGCAGCTTAGGACAGGGGGCCTACGAGCAGTACTTC.

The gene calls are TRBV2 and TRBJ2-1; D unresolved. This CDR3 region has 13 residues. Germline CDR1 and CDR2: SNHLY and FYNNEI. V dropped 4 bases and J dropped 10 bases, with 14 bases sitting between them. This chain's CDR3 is CASSGVPRREQFF. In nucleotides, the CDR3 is TGTGCCAGCAGTGGCGTCCCTAGGCGGGAGCAGTTCTTC. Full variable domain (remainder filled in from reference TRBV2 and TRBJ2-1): EPEVTQTPSHQVTQMGQEVILRCVPISNHLYFYWYRQILGQKVEFLVSFYNNEISEKSEIFDDQFSVERPDGSNFTLKIRSTKLEDSAMYFCASSGVPRREQFFGPGTRLTVL.

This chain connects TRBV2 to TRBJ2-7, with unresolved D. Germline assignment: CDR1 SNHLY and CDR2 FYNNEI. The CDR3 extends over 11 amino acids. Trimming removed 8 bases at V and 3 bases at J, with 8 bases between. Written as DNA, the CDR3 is TGTGCCAGCGGAAGACACTACGAGCAGTACGTC. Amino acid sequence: CASGRHYEQYV.

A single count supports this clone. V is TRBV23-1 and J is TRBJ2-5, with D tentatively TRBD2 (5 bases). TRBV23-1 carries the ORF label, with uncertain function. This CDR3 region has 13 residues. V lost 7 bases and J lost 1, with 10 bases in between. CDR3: CASTPDCQETQYF. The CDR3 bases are TGCGCCAGCACCCCGGACTGCCAAGAGACCCAGTACTTC.

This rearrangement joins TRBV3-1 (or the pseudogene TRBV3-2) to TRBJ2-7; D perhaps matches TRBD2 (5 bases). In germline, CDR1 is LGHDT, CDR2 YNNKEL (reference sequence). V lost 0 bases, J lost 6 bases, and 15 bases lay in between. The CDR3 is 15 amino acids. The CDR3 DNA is TGTGCCAGCAGCCAAGAGGTGAGGACTGACGGCGAGCAGTACTTC. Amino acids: CASSQEVRTDGEQYF.

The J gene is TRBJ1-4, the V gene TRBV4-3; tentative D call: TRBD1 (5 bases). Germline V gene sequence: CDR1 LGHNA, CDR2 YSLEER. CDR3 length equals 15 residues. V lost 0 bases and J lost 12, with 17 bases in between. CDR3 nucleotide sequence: TGCGCCAGCAGCCAAGATCGGGGGGTGGTTACGGAACTGTTTTTT. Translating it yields CASSQDRGVVTELFF.